Shown below are 19 T cell receptor beta chains from a single sample sequenced in a study of blood T cell repertoires in COVID-19. Produced via immunoSEQ multiplex PCR; TCRdb's table is partial and in-frame only. The sample contains about 280,000 clones, 75% to 85% of which appear only once. Sequencing was carried out using peripheral blood. Source of these receptors: a man aged 50 to 60 with active or convalescent COVID-19.

DNA of the CDR3: TGTGCCAGCAGTGAGTCGGTAGCGGGAGTGGACGAGCAGTACTTC. The encoded protein is CASSESVAGVDEQYF. The chain combines TRBV6-1 with TRBJ2-7, with 9 positions matching TRBD2. Germline V CDR1 and CDR2: MNHNS, SASEGT. This CDR3 has 15 amino acids. With V trimmed by 3 bases and J by 5 bases, 8 bases remained unmatched.

The chain links TRBV19 to TRBJ1-2; 7 positions match TRBD1. The CDR3 has 15 amino acids. J gave up 4 bases and V 3 bases, and 8 bases lay outside the gene matches. CDR1 and CDR2 from the germline V gene are LNHDA and SQIVND (reference sequence). CDR3 residues: CASSIGGGAPYGYTF. The CDR3 nucleotides are TGTGCCAGTAGTATTGGAGGGGGCGCCCCCTATGGCTACACCTTC.

The chain employs TRBV5-6 and TRBJ1-3; the match to TRBD1 covers 9 bases. CDR3 length equals 16 residues. CDR1 and CDR2 (germline): SGHDT, YYEEEE. V was clipped by 2 bases and J by 5 bases; unmatched bases: 8. CDR3 DNA sequence: TGTGCCAGCAGCTTTAGTCCGGGACAGGGTAGAAACACCATATATTTT. This codes for CASSFSPGQGRNTIYF.

The V call is TRBV7-7, the J call TRBJ2-2; tentatively, D is TRBD1 (5 bases). Between the trimmed V and J ends, which lost 4 bases and 5 bases, there was a span of 8 bases. Germline V gene lookup returns CDR1 SSHAT and CDR2 FNYEAQ (reference sequence). The CDR3 contains 13 residues. In DNA form, the CDR3 reads TGTGCCAGCAGCTCCAGGGTTACCGGGGAGCTGTTTTTT. Translating it yields CASSSRVTGELFF.

This chain connects TRBV7-9 to TRBJ1-1; 8 positions match TRBD1. The length of the CDR3 is 15 residues. The V segment lost 3 bases and the J segment 1 base; nucleotides outside the gene matches: 4. Germline CDR1 is SEHNR and CDR2 is FQNEAQ (reference sequence). CDR3 loop: CASSFGDRRNTEAFF. CDR3 DNA sequence: TGTGCCAGCAGCTTCGGGGACAGGAGGAACACTGAAGCTTTCTTT. The full variable domain, completed using reference TRBV7-9 and TRBJ1-1, is DTGVSQNPRHKITKRGQNVTFRCDPISEHNRLYWYRQTLGQGPEFLTYFQNEAQLEKSRLLSDRFSAERPKGSFSTLEIQRTEQGDSAMYLCASSFGDRRNTEAFFGQGTRLTVV.

The J gene is TRBJ2-2, the V gene TRBV4-2, with D possibly TRBD2 on 6 matching bases. The CDR3 covers 15 residues. The V end was cut by 4 bases, the J end by 6 bases, with 15 bases between. Germline CDR1 reads LGHNA; CDR2 reads YNFKEQ. The CDR3 coding sequence is TGTGCCAGCAGCCCCGGGGGAACCATGCCCGGGGAGCTGTTTTTT. Residues: CASSPGGTMPGELFF.

The chain is built from TRBV28 and TRBJ2-5; TRBD2 matches 12 bases. The CDR3 extends over 15 amino acids. Trimming cost V 2 bases and J 5 bases; bases outside gene matches: 3. The germline gives CDR1 MDHEN, CDR2 SYDVKM. CDR3 nucleotide sequence: TGTGCCAGCAGTTTACCTCTAGCGGGAGGGGAGACCCAGTACTTC. Translation: CASSLPLAGGETQYF.

The chain employs TRBV21-1 and TRBJ2-7; the table's D call, TRBD1, was not checked against the DNA. TRBV21-1 is assigned pseudogene status. The CDR3 has 15 residues. The CDR3 nucleotides are TGTGCCAGCAGTCGGGAGGGGGACAGGGGATACGAGCAGTACTTC. Its translation is CASSREGDRGYEQYF.

V is TRBV3-1 (or the pseudogene TRBV3-2) and J is TRBJ2-6, with D tentatively TRBD1 (6 bases). CDR3 length: 17 residues. Trimming left V 4 bases short and J 2 bases short, with 15 bases between. Germline loops: CDR1 LGHDT, CDR2 YNNKEL (reference sequence). The CDR3 loop reads CASSLFGGQTGANVLTF. The CDR3 DNA is TGTGCCAGCAGCCTATTTGGGGGACAAACTGGGGCCAACGTCCTGACTTTC.

The chain employs TRBV27 and TRBJ2-3, with 15 bases fitting TRBD2. CDR1 and CDR2 from the germline V gene are MNHEY and SMNVEV (reference sequence). The CDR3 extends over 19 amino acids. J was trimmed by 3 bases and V by 3 bases; bases with no gene match: 10. The CDR3 sequence is CASSFVRTSGREGTDTQYF. In nucleotides, the CDR3 is TGTGCCAGCAGTTTTGTGAGGACTAGCGGGAGGGAGGGAACAGATACGCAGTATTTT.

The chain uses TRBV3-1 (or the pseudogene TRBV3-2) and TRBJ1-2; D uncertain. The ends were cut back, 1 base at V and 8 bases at J, with 14 bases in the middle. CDR1 LGHDT and CDR2 YNNKEL come from the germline V gene (reference sequence). This CDR3 comprises 14 residues. The CDR3 region is CASSQVSGPLGYTF. CDR3 nucleotide sequence: TGTGCCAGCAGCCAAGTGTCAGGCCCTTTAGGCTACACCTTC.

The rearrangement joins TRBV30 to TRBJ1-2, with 9 nucleotides matching TRBD1. Per germline, CDR1 GTSNPN and CDR2 SVGIG (reference sequence). V trimming: 2 bases; J trimming: 10 bases; junction bases outside the gene matches: 11. The CDR3 contains 14 residues. The CDR3 sequence is CAWSLPPGQGFYTF. The CDR3 coding sequence is TGTGCCTGGAGTTTACCCCCGGGACAGGGTTTCTACACCTTC. The variable domain in full, completed from reference TRBV30 and TRBJ1-2, reads SQTIHQWPATLVQPVGSPLSLECTVEGTSNPNLYWYRQAAGRGLQLLFYSVGIGQISSEVPQNLSASRPQDRQFILSSKKLLLSDSGFYLCAWSLPPGQGFYTFGSGTRLTVV.

The V gene is TRBV6-5, the J gene TRBJ1-2, with a tentative D call TRBD1 (6 bases). The CDR3 totals 12 residues. Germline CDR1 MNHEY, CDR2 SVGAGI. V shed 6 bases and J shed 8 bases, with 13 bases lying between them. CDR3 amino acids: CASRKQGLGYTF. The CDR3 DNA follows: TGTGCCAGCAGGAAACAGGGTTTAGGCTACACCTTC.

This clone was recorded only once. The chain has TRBV29-1 and TRBJ1-1; 7 nucleotides align to TRBD1. CDR3 size: 13 residues. Trimming removed 5 bases from V and 1 base from J; junction bases left unmatched: 4. The germline V gene encodes CDR1 SQVTM and CDR2 ANQGSEA. The CDR3 spells CSVYKGANTEAFF. DNA for the CDR3: TGCAGCGTTTATAAGGGGGCGAACACTGAAGCTTTCTTT.

The chain joins TRBV15 to TRBJ1-1; TRBD1 is a possible D gene (6 bases). CDR3 length: 13 amino acids. CDR1 is LNHNV, CDR2 YYDKDF, per germline (reference sequence). The V gene lost 8 bases and the J gene lost 2 bases, with 12 bases spanning the gap. The CDR3 region is CATQSQGNTEAFF. The CDR3 region has the DNA TGTGCCACCCAATCACAGGGAAACACTGAAGCTTTCTTT.

This chain joins TRBV6-6 and TRBJ2-2, with TRBD2 identical over 11 bases. The length of the CDR3 is 16 residues. The junction had 6 bases not matched to a gene; V was cut back by 5 bases and J by 4 bases. From germline, CDR1 is MNHNY and CDR2 SVGAGI (reference sequence). CDR3 loop: CASSRLAGQSTGELFF. In DNA form, the CDR3 reads TGTGCCAGCAGTCGACTAGCGGGACAGTCCACCGGGGAGCTGTTTTTT.

This chain uses TRBV5-6 with TRBJ2-7; 7 bases fit TRBD1. Germline V CDR1 and CDR2: SGHDT, YYEEEE. V gave up 4 bases and J gave up 2 bases; unmatched junction bases: 9. The CDR3 loop spans 15 amino acids. CDR3 amino acids: CASSALRDRPYEQYF. The CDR3 DNA follows: TGTGCCAGCAGCGCCCTCCGGGACAGACCCTACGAGCAGTACTTC.

The V gene is TRBV2, the J gene TRBJ2-2, with a possible D match to TRBD1 (6 bases). CDR3 size: 15 residues. The germline V gene has CDR1 SNHLY and CDR2 FYNNEI. Trimming took off 5 bases at V and 1 base at J, with 11 bases between the two ends. The DNA for the CDR3 is TGTGCCAGCAGTCCTCGGGGACAGAACACCGGGGAGCTGTTTTTT. This gives the protein CASSPRGQNTGELFF.

This clone was counted once. CDR3 nucleotides: TGTGCCAGCACACAGGCCTCACTGGGCTACACCTTC. It specifies CASTQASLGYTF. This chain links TRBV6-5 with TRBJ1-2, with D possibly TRBD1 on 5 matching bases. Germline CDR1 and CDR2: MNHEY and SVGAGI. There are 12 residues in the CDR3. The ends were cut back, 7 bases at V and 8 bases at J, with 14 bases in the middle.